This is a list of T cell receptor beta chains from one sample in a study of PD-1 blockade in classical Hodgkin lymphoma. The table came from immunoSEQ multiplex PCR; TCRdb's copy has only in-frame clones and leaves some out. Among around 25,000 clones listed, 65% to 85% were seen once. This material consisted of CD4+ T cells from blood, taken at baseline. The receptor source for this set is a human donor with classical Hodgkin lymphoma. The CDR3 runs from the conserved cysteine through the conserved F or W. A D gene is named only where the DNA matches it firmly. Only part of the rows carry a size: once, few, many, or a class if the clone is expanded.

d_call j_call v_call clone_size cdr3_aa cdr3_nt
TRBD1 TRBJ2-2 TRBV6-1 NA CASRNGQGSAGELFF TGTGCCAGCAGGAATGGACAGGGATCGGCCGGGGAGCTGTTTTTT
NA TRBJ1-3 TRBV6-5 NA CASSPGGAGNTIYF TGTGCCAGCAGCCCCGGTGGGGCTGGAAACACCATATATTTT
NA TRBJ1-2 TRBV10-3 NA CATHGGGHGAFGYTF TGTGCCACTCATGGCGGAGGGCACGGAGCTTTTGGCTACACCTTC
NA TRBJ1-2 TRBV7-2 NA CASSPNAGYGYGYTF TGTGCCAGCAGCCCAAATGCAGGGTATGGCTATGGCTACACCTTC
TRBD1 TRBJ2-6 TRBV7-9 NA CASSPTGLSGANVLTF TGTGCCAGCAGCCCGACAGGGCTCTCTGGGGCCAACGTCCTGACTTTC
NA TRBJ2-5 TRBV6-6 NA CASSYAGMYQETQYF TGTGCCAGCAGTTACGCGGGAATGTACCAAGAGACCCAGTACTTC
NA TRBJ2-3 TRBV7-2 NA CASSLGFSADTQYF TGTGCCAGCAGCTTAGGTTTTTCTGCGGATACGCAGTATTTT
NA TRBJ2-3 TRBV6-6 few CASSYGGMNTDTQYF TGTGCCAGCAGTTATGGGGGGATGAACACAGATACGCAGTATTTT
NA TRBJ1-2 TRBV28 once CASSWDGYGYTF TGTGCCAGCAGTTGGGACGGCTATGGCTACACCTTC
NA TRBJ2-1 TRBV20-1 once CSARDRQGQFF TGCAGTGCTAGAGATCGGCAGGGGCAGTTCTTC
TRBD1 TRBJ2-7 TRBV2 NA CASRKDRADEQYF TGTGCCAGCAGGAAGGACAGGGCGGATGAGCAGTACTTC
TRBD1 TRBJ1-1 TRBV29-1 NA CSALTGGGPEAFF TGCAGCGCCTTGACAGGGGGGGGACCCGAAGCTTTCTTT
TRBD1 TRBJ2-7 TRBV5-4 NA CASSFSGTGPRGQYF TGTGCCAGCAGCTTCTCCGGGACAGGGCCTCGGGGGCAGTACTTC
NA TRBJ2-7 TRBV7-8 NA CASSLVLSLQGYEQYF TGTGCCAGCAGCTTAGTCCTCTCCCTCCAAGGCTACGAGCAGTACTTC
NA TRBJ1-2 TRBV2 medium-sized CASRVGGYTF TGTGCCAGCAGAGTAGGCGGCTACACCTTC
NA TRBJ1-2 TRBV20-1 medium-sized CSAQTDRGYTF TGCAGTGCGCAGACAGACCGGGGCTACACCTTC